A single sample gave rise to the 10 T cell receptor beta chains below, sequenced in a study of cytomegalovirus exposure and HLA in healthy donors. Researchers ran the PCR with 60 Vbeta and 13 Jbeta primers. TCRdb's copy holds only in-frame clones and misses some; the assay was immunoSEQ multiplex PCR. The sample has around 170,000 clones; roughly 83% are singletons. Input material: PBMCs. Receptor source: a woman aged 18-29 years in good health and CMV-seronegative.

This clone has just a few counts. The J gene is TRBJ1-5, the V gene TRBV6-6, with D perhaps matching TRBD1 (5 bases). There are 15 residues in the CDR3. Germline CDR1 and CDR2: MNHNY and SVGAGI (reference sequence). Trimming stripped 6 bases from V and 7 bases from J, with 19 bases between. CDR3 protein: CASRSQVGRGQPQHF. In nucleotides, the CDR3 is TGTGCCAGCAGGTCGCAGGTGGGGCGTGGACAGCCCCAGCATTTT.

The rearrangement links TRBV2 to TRBJ2-2; D is possibly TRBD2 (6 bases). Germline V gene sequence: CDR1 SNHLY, CDR2 FYNNEI. The V end was cut by 4 bases, the J end by 4 bases, with 19 bases between. The CDR3 has 17 amino acids. CDR3 bases: TGTGCCAGCAGTGCCCCAGCGGGTTCGGGGAGCACCGGGGAGCTGTTTTTT. Protein product: CASSAPAGSGSTGELFF. The full variable domain, in which reference TRBV2 and TRBJ2-2 provide the parts outside the CDR3, is EPEVTQTPSHQVTQMGQEVILRCVPISNHLYFYWYRQILGQKVEFLVSFYNNEISEKSEIFDDQFSVERPDGSNFTLKIRSTKLEDSAMYFCASSAPAGSGSTGELFFGEGSRLTVL.

V usage is TRBV15 and J usage is TRBJ2-7, with 7 bases fitting TRBD1. Per the germline V gene, CDR1 is LNHNV and CDR2 is YYDKDF (reference sequence). The V gene end was trimmed by 0 bases and the J gene end by 8 bases; junction bases not matched to a gene: 7. There are 14 residues in the CDR3. The CDR3 loop reads CATSREGQPIKQYF. CDR3 bases: TGTGCCACCAGCAGAGAGGGACAGCCAATCAAGCAGTACTTC. Based on the CDR3 plus reference TRBV15 and TRBJ2-7, the full variable domain is DAMVIQNPRYQVTQFGKPVTLSCSQTLNHNVMYWYQQKSSQAPKLLFHYYDKDFNNEADTPDNFQSRRPNTSFCFLDIRSPGLGDTAMYLCATSREGQPIKQYFGPGTRLTVT.

This clone occurred once. V gene TRBV10-2 combines with J gene TRBJ1-1, with D possibly matching TRBD1 (5 bases). The germline CDR1 and CDR2 sequences are WSHSY and SAAADI. V was shortened by 8 bases and J by 4 bases, with 20 bases between the two germline ends. This CDR3 is built from 15 residues. The DNA of the CDR3 is TGCGCCAGCGTACGGCAGGGAAATTTGGGCACTGAAGCTTTCTTT. Translation: CASVRQGNLGTEAFF.

With regard to this clone: The junction differs from germline at one of its ends, possibly a read error. The rearrangement joins TRBV7-9 to TRBJ2-6, with D possibly matching TRBD1 (6 bases). The CDR3 length is 17 residues. CDR1 and CDR2 (germline): SEHNR, FQNEAQ (reference sequence). The CDR3 DNA follows: TGTGCTAGCACCCCACCGGGACAAAGCTCTGGGGCCAACGGCCTGACTTTC. Its protein product is CASTPPGQSSGANGLTF.

In its sample, this clone was seen once. The V gene is TRBV6-5, the J gene TRBJ1-1, with D perhaps matching TRBD1 (6 bases). Deletions cut 4 bases from V and 8 bases from J, with 20 bases between. This CDR3 contains 15 residues. The germline V gene encodes CDR1 MNHEY and CDR2 SVGAGI. This CDR3 is CASSFRQARIGEAFF. The CDR3 region has the DNA TGTGCCAGCAGTTTTCGACAGGCGAGGATCGGGGAAGCTTTCTTT.

This chain uses TRBV11-3 with TRBJ2-1; 7 positions match TRBD2. The CDR3 has 14 residues. Germline-derived CDR1 and CDR2 are SGHNT and YENEEA. The junction had 6 bases not matched to a gene; V was cut back by 6 bases and J by 4 bases. CDR3 DNA: TGTGCCAGCAGTACGGGGGGACGATACAATGAGCAGTTCTTC. This gives the protein CASSTGGRYNEQFF.

The V gene is TRBV11-2, the J gene TRBJ1-3; 8 bases are a match to TRBD1. There are 14 residues in the CDR3. CDR1 is SGHAT, CDR2 FQNNGV, per germline. The trim removed 4 bases at V and 4 bases at J, leaving 3 bases unmatched. The CDR3 coding sequence is TGTGCCAGCAGCTGGCGGACAGGGGGAAACACCATATATTTT. Its translation: CASSWRTGGNTIYF.

This chain uses TRBV4-1 with TRBJ2-4; D is undetermined. The CDR3 runs to 16 residues. Between the trimmed V and J ends, which lost 0 bases and 1 base, there was a span of 10 bases. Germline CDR1 and CDR2: MGHRA and YSYEKL. The CDR3 reads CASSQDLTTAKNIQYF. The CDR3 DNA reads as TGCGCCAGCAGCCAAGATCTGACAACGGCCAAAAACATTCAGTACTTC.

J is TRBJ1-1 and V is TRBV6-8; the D is unclear. CDR1 and CDR2 from the germline V gene are MNHGY and SAAAGT. The CDR3 runs to 17 residues. V was shortened by 1 base and J by 1 base, with 16 bases between the two germline ends. The CDR3 region has the DNA TGTGCCAGCAGTTACTTGGAGAAAATAAAAACGAACACTGAAGCTTTCTTT. Translation: CASSYLEKIKTNTEAFF.